One and the same sample provided the 4 T cell receptor beta chains below, sequenced in a study of identical twins. TCRdb ran MiXCR on the 5' RACE reads and lists one entry per CDR3 protein. The data hold 1.5 million to 2 million distinct CDR3 sequences, with 32% observed a single time. Sequencing was carried out using cord blood. Every receptor here comes from a newborn girl in good health.

The sample holds a few counts of this clonotype. The CDR3 nucleotides are TGTGCCAGCAGTTCAGACAGGCCGGGAGTTTACAATGAGCAGTACTTC. This gives the protein CASSSDRPGVYNEQYF. The rearrangement joins TRBV27 to TRBJ2-1, with D perhaps matching TRBD1 or TRBD2 (6 bases each). With the DNA end fitting TRBJ2-7 better, the J assignment may be wrong. CDR1 MNHEY and CDR2 SMNVEV come from the germline V gene (reference sequence). This CDR3 region has 16 residues.

This clonotype has a count of ten or more. J is TRBJ2-4 and V is TRBV2, with D possibly being TRBD2 (5 bases). The length of the CDR3 is 13 residues. V shed 11 bases and J shed 0 bases, with 11 bases lying between them. Germline loops: CDR1 SNHLY, CDR2 FYNNEI. This chain's CDR3 is CAGAVLAKNIQYF. The CDR3 DNA is TGTGCCGGAGCGGTCCTAGCCAAAAACATTCAGTACTTC.

This clonotype was observed a few times. V gene TRBV2 combines with J gene TRBJ2-1; 8 bases are a match to TRBD2. V gave up 5 bases and J gave up 6 bases; unmatched junction bases: 6. This CDR3 region has 14 residues. Germline V gene sequence: CDR1 SNHLY, CDR2 FYNNEI. CDR3 sequence (DNA): TGTGCCAGCAGTCAACTAGCGGCTGGCAATGAGCAGTTCTTC. This codes for CASSQLAAGNEQFF.

Only a few counts were recorded for this clonotype. This rearrangement joins TRBV11-2 to TRBJ1-5; TRBD1 matches at 9 bases. Trimming cost V 5 bases and J 6 bases; bases outside gene matches: 8. The CDR3 loop spans 15 amino acids. Germline CDR1 SGHAT, CDR2 FQNNGV. The CDR3 spells CASSLQGASTQPQHF. The CDR3 region has the DNA TGTGCCAGCAGCCTACAGGGGGCATCCACTCAGCCCCAGCATTTT.